The 11 T cell receptor beta chains reported below all come from one sample, sequenced in a study of blood T cell repertoires in COVID-19. Data came from immunoSEQ multiplex PCR; TCRdb stores just in-frame clones and leaves some out. This table holds over 200,000 clones, 80% to 90% found once. Sample: peripheral blood. These receptors all come from a man older than 75 with acute or convalescent COVID-19.

V and J are TRBV4-2 and TRBJ1-2, with 8 bases fitting TRBD1. V was clipped by 1 base and J by 7 bases; unmatched bases: 5. Germline V CDR1 and CDR2: LGHNA, YNFKEQ. The CDR3 consists of 14 residues. The CDR3 here is CASSQGDRIRGYTF. The CDR3 region has the DNA TGTGCCAGCAGCCAAGGGGACAGGATTCGTGGCTACACCTTC.

The V gene is TRBV9, the J gene TRBJ2-3; no definite D call. Germline lookup yields CDR1 SGDLS and CDR2 YYNGEE. The CDR3 runs 17 residues. Trimming cost V 0 bases and J 0 bases, with 14 bases left between them. CDR3 loop: CASSVAPSAASTDTQYF. CDR3 coding DNA: TGTGCCAGCAGCGTAGCTCCCAGCGCCGCTAGCACAGATACGCAGTATTTT.

The J gene is TRBJ2-3, the V gene TRBV6-1; 9 bases are shared with TRBD2. The CDR3 runs to 17 residues. The V gene's germline CDR1 is MNHNS and CDR2 SASEGT. V dropped 7 bases and J dropped 0; count of bases not matched to a gene: 11. CDR3 loop: CASKEAGGPLSTDTQYF. In DNA, the CDR3 is TGTGCCAGCAAAGAAGCGGGAGGACCCCTGAGCACAGATACGCAGTATTTT.

This clone has only one observation. V usage is TRBV18 and J usage is TRBJ2-7, with TRBD2 matching over 8 bases. This CDR3 is 13 amino acids long. Trimming cost V 3 bases and J 7 bases; bases outside gene matches: 5. The germline gives CDR1 KGHSH, CDR2 LQKENI. CDR3 nucleotide sequence: TGTGCCAGCTCACCGACTAGCGAAATGGAGCAGTACTTC. Translating gives CASSPTSEMEQYF.

The rearrangement uses TRBV27 and TRBJ1-5; weak D call: TRBD1 (6 bases). CDR3 size: 14 residues. The germline V gene encodes CDR1 MNHEY and CDR2 SMNVEV (reference sequence). The V gene lost 3 bases and the J gene lost 7 bases, with 13 bases spanning the gap. In DNA, the CDR3 is TGTGCCAGCAGTTTTCAGGGGAGTCGGCAGCCCCAGCATTTT. It encodes CASSFQGSRQPQHF.

The chain employs TRBV6-5 and TRBJ1-5; D is undetermined. V lost 2 bases to trimming and J lost 7 bases, with 6 bases between them. This CDR3 is built from 12 residues. Germline loops: CDR1 MNHEY, CDR2 SVGAGI. The CDR3: CASSYPQQPQHF. CDR3 nucleotides: TGTGCCAGCAGTTACCCACAGCAGCCCCAGCATTTT.

In its sample, this clone was seen once. This sequence joins TRBV19 and TRBJ1-5; possible D gene TRBD1, 5 bases. This CDR3 has 13 amino acids. The germline V gene encodes CDR1 LNHDA and CDR2 SQIVND (reference sequence). The V and J ends lost 4 bases and 1 base respectively, with 5 bases between them. CDR3 sequence reads: CASSKGSNQPQHF. In DNA, the CDR3 is TGTGCCAGTAGTAAGGGGAGCAATCAGCCCCAGCATTTT.

V is TRBV28 and J is TRBJ1-1, with TRBD1 matching 12 bases. Germline CDR1 is MDHEN and CDR2 is SYDVKM. V dropped 5 bases and J dropped 6; count of bases not matched to a gene: 7. This CDR3 has 15 amino acids. For the CDR3, the DNA is TGTGCCAGCAGTGTCGGGACAGGGGGCTTATCTGAAGCTTTCTTT. It yields the protein CASSVGTGGLSEAFF.

This clone was seen more than once but under ten times. V gene TRBV6-5 combines with J gene TRBJ1-1, with D possibly matching TRBD1 (5 bases). The CDR3 extends over 15 amino acids. CDR1 and CDR2 (germline): MNHEY, SVGAGI. The V end lost 7 bases, the J end lost 3 bases, and 18 bases lay between the germline ends. The CDR3 loop is CASTSPGGSDTEAFF. DNA for the CDR3: TGTGCCAGCACCTCGCCCGGGGGGTCGGACACTGAAGCTTTCTTT.

The rearrangement uses TRBV10-1 and TRBJ1-4, with D tentatively TRBD1 (6 bases). V gave up 0 bases and J gave up 8 bases, with 19 bases separating them. From germline, CDR1 is WNHNN and CDR2 SYGVQD (reference sequence). The CDR3 spans 17 residues. CDR3: CASSESKYIQGAEKLFF. CDR3 coding DNA: TGCGCCAGCAGTGAGTCGAAATATATACAGGGCGCGGAAAAACTGTTTTTT.

J is TRBJ1-2 and V is TRBV6-5, with D maybe TRBD1 (6 bases). CDR1 and CDR2 (germline): MNHEY, SVGAGI. Trimming stripped 4 bases from V and 2 bases from J, with 14 bases between. CDR3 length: 15 residues. The CDR3 sequence is CASSSGSTGNYGYTF. The CDR3, as DNA: TGTGCCAGCAGTTCAGGATCGACAGGAAACTATGGCTACACCTTC.